This T cell receptor beta chain was observed in a study of control samples from healthy donors and cancer patients (dated by TCRdb to about 2020). Library preparation employed the immunoSEQ multiplex PCR assay. Here the immuneACCESS table is served through TCRdb, limited to in-frame sequences with V and J called. Missing clones are a known gap in these copies; in checked studies unresolved V genes cover under half, and the rest lacks a known reason. In this sample the table shows 75,000 to 90,000 clones, approximately 88% of which occur a single time. Over 9% of the sample goes to the ten largest clones. Note on this clone: The antigen this receptor binds is unknown. Base qualities are missing; no much larger clone stands one base away.

Trimming removed 5 bases from V and 5 bases from J, leaving 10 bases between the germline ends. Including cysteine and valine, the CDR3 has 12 amino acids. The entry retains the CDR3 DNA only, 36 bases that are in frame from base 1. CDR1 and CDR2 are drawn from the germline V gene: KGHSH, LQKENI. This clonotype originated in a woman aged 50 to 60 with colorectal cancer. The rearrangement joined TRBV18 to TRBJ2-7, with TRBD1 perhaps the D gene, on 6 matching bases. The specimen sequenced was PBMCs. The sequenced DNA: TGTGCCAGCTCATCAACAGGGAACGAGCAGTACGTC. Protein translation: CASSSTGNEQYV.